The 4 T cell receptor beta chains given below trace back to one sample, sequenced in a study of human T cells and chemical hapten exposure. TCRdb re-analysed the RACE reads in MiXCR, keeping a single row per CDR3 protein. In the table there are tens of thousands of distinct CDR3 sequences, approximately 10% of which are singletons. Documented time point: patch test 2, 6 weeks after DPC sensitization. As for treatment: therapeutic diphenylcyclopropenone sensitization with weekly scalp DPC. The sequences come from whole blood, collected in connection with sensitization to the hapten diphenylcyclopropenone (DPC). The receptors come from a woman in her 50s with alopecia areata. Some clones in this sample may be carry-over from other donors' samples.

The sample holds many counts of this clonotype. The chain links TRBV12-3 or TRBV12-4 to TRBJ2-3; D might be TRBD2 (5 bases). The CDR3 spans 15 residues. Trimming removed 2 bases from V and 4 bases from J, with 13 bases in between. The CDR3 region is CASSLYLARADTQYF. The CDR3 DNA follows: TGTGCCAGCAGTTTATACCTAGCACGGGCAGATACGCAGTATTTT.

The DNA of the CDR3 is TGTGCCAGCAGCCAAGATTGGAGCGGGAGGGACAATGAGCAGTTCTTC. Its translation: CASSQDWSGRDNEQFF. The chain carries TRBV3-1 and TRBJ2-1, with TRBD2 matching 10 bases. Germline lookup yields CDR1 LGHDT and CDR2 YNNKEL (reference sequence). V lost 0 bases and J lost 5; bases outside the gene matches: 4. CDR3 length: 16 amino acids.

The rearrangement joins TRBV6-6 to TRBJ2-1; 8 bases fit TRBD2. There are 20 residues in the CDR3. Per the germline V gene, CDR1 is MNHNY and CDR2 is SVGAGI (reference sequence). The ends lost 6 bases at V and 2 bases at J; junction bases unmatched: 21. The CDR3 is CASSLSGNRVGTRPYNEQFF. CDR3 coding DNA: TGTGCCAGCAGCCTGTCGGGGAACCGGGTCGGGACTAGACCCTACAATGAGCAGTTCTTC.

The chain carries TRBV4-2 and TRBJ1-3; no reliable D call. V gave up 3 bases and J gave up 2 bases, with 8 bases separating them. CDR1 is LGHNA, CDR2 YNFKEQ, per germline. The CDR3 totals 14 residues. The CDR3 sequence is CASSQVGAGNTIYF. The CDR3 coding sequence is TGTGCCAGCAGCCAGGTGGGAGCTGGAAACACCATATATTTT.